These 5 T cell receptor beta chains originate from one sample sequenced in a study of T cells in Graves' hyperthyroidism and ophthalmopathy. The TCR beta CDR3 regions underwent amplification using RNA transcripts as the source. Researchers ran a first-round RT-PCR on the TCR CDR3 using the HTBI primer set. TCRdb processed the multiplex PCR reads anew with MiXCR; each CDR3 protein has one entry. The sample carries fewer than 650,000 distinct CDR3 sequences, 14% to 15% recorded once. Input material: blood. These receptor sequences come from a woman in her thirties or forties with Graves' ophthalmopathy.

At least ten counts were recorded for this clonotype. V and J are TRBV28 and TRBJ1-5, with 8 bases aligning to TRBD1. Germline V gene lookup returns CDR1 MDHEN and CDR2 SYDVKM. V was clipped by 5 bases and J by 4 bases; unmatched bases: 4. The length of the CDR3 is 14 residues. Written as DNA, the CDR3 is TGTGCCAGCAGTCACGGGACAGGTAATCAGCCCCAGCATTTT. Translating gives CASSHGTGNQPQHF.

This clonotype was detected ten times or more. A read error may produce the germline difference seen at one junction end. The CDR3 reads CAGRTSGKQETQYF. CDR3 nucleotides: TGTGCCGGCAGGACTAGCGGGAAACAAGAGACCCAGTACTTC. The genes are TRBV6-2 or TRBV6-3 and TRBJ2-5, with 12 bases fitting TRBD2. The CDR3 loop spans 14 amino acids. CDR1 is MNHEY, CDR2 SVGEGT, per germline.

This clonotype was recorded at least ten times. The rearrangement links TRBV28 to TRBJ1-1; TRBD1 is a possible D gene (5 bases). CDR1 and CDR2 (germline): MDHEN, SYDVKM. The CDR3 has 15 residues. Deletions cut 1 base from V and 3 bases from J, with 12 bases between. The CDR3 region is CASSLFKGPYTEAFF. In DNA, the CDR3 is TGTGCCAGCAGTTTATTCAAGGGGCCGTACACTGAAGCTTTCTTT.

V and J are TRBV11-2 and TRBJ1-1; D uncertain. Germline CDR1 SGHAT, CDR2 FQNNGV. Trimming stripped 5 bases from V and 7 bases from J, with 20 bases between. CDR3 length: 15 residues. CDR3 sequence: CASSLVREDLDEAFF. The CDR3 region has the DNA TGTGCCAGCAGCCTCGTGCGGGAGGACCTCGATGAAGCTTTCTTT. Full variable domain (outside the CDR3, taken from reference TRBV11-2 and TRBJ1-1): EAGVAQSPRYKIIEKRQSVAFWCNPISGHATLYWYQQILGQGPKLLIQFQNNGVVDDSQLPKDRFSAERLKGVDSTLKIQPAKLEDSAVYLCASSLVREDLDEAFFGQGTRLTVV.

The chain links TRBV4-1 to TRBJ2-5; 9 nucleotides align to TRBD1. Per germline, CDR1 MGHRA and CDR2 YSYEKL. The CDR3 spans 15 residues. After removal of 4 bases from V and 5 bases from J, the junction contained 8 bases not matched to a gene. DNA of the CDR3: TGCGCCAGCAGCCCAGGACAGGGGACGATGGAGACCCAGTACTTC. Its translation: CASSPGQGTMETQYF.